The 17 T cell receptor beta chains below all came from one sample that was sequenced in a study of identical twins. MiXCR, applied by TCRdb to the 5' RACE reads, yields one record per CDR3 protein. The sample gives 570,000 or so distinct CDR3 sequences, roughly 9.5% of which show up once; roughly 3% is in the top ten. These same records also appear under a second study, on yellow fever vaccine responses in identical twins.

Material: PBMCs. These receptors came from a woman aged 18-29 years in good health.

This clonotype was counted ten times or more. The V call is TRBV10-3, the J call TRBJ2-1; tentatively, D is TRBD1 or TRBD2 (5 bases each). Germline V gene sequence: CDR1 ENHRY, CDR2 SYGVKD. This CDR3 is 15 amino acids long. V was shortened by 0 bases and J by 4 bases, with 10 bases between the two germline ends. The DNA of the CDR3 is TGTGCCATCAGTGAGTCGGGGGAACAGTACAATGAGCAGTTCTTC. Residues: CAISESGEQYNEQFF.

The genes are TRBV20-1 and TRBJ2-3; D is unresolved. The CDR3 length is 14 residues. V was clipped by 2 bases and J by 0 bases, with 9 bases between them. The V gene's germline CDR1 is DFQATT and CDR2 SNEGSKA (reference sequence). DNA of the CDR3: TGCAGTGCTAGATCCTGGTCTAGCACAGATACGCAGTATTTT. This gives the protein CSARSWSSTDTQYF.

There are a few counts of this clonotype. The chain carries TRBV29-1 and TRBJ2-1, with D unresolved. The V end lost 1 base, the J end lost 7 bases, and 8 bases lay between the germline ends. The CDR3 runs to 12 residues. Per the germline V gene, CDR1 is SQVTM and CDR2 is ANQGSEA. The CDR3: CSVEAQLNEQFF. The CDR3 DNA reads TGCAGCGTTGAAGCACAGTTGAATGAGCAGTTCTTC.

This sequence joins TRBV24-1 and TRBJ2-3; D remains unclear. Trimming took 5 bases from V and 6 from J, leaving 14 bases between them. In germline, CDR1 is KGHDR, CDR2 SFDVKD. The length of the CDR3 is 14 residues. The CDR3 coding sequence is TGTGCCACCAGTGTTCCCCTTCAAGCGGATACGCAGTATTTT. This sequence encodes CATSVPLQADTQYF.

The chain carries TRBV5-1 and TRBJ2-5, with a tentative D call TRBD1 (6 bases). Germline CDR1 reads SGHRS; CDR2 reads YFSETQ. The CDR3 extends over 14 amino acids. Between the trimmed V and J ends, which lost 4 bases and 3 bases, there was a span of 13 bases. The CDR3 loop reads CASSTGQRKETQYF. As DNA, the CDR3 is TGCGCCAGCAGCACAGGACAGAGGAAAGAGACCCAGTACTTC.

This clonotype came up a few times. The chain carries TRBV29-1 and TRBJ2-7, with 9 bases lining up with TRBD1. Trimming removed 1 base from V and 5 bases from J; junction bases left unmatched: 0. The CDR3 consists of 12 residues. Germline CDR1 is SQVTM and CDR2 is ANQGSEA. The CDR3 DNA is TGCAGCGTTGAAGGGACAGGGGACGAGCAGTACTTC. Amino acids: CSVEGTGDEQYF.

J is TRBJ2-4 and V is TRBV12-3 or TRBV12-4, with a possible D match to TRBD1 (5 bases). This CDR3 has 13 amino acids. V dropped 5 bases and J dropped 7 bases, with 12 bases sitting between them. The DNA for the CDR3 is TGTGCCAGCAGTATCACAGGAAACAACATTCAGTACTTC. It is translated as CASSITGNNIQYF.

At least ten counts were recorded for this clonotype. V usage is TRBV5-1 and J usage is TRBJ2-1; 14 bases match TRBD2. Trimming removed 4 bases from V and 0 bases from J; junction bases left unmatched: 3. The CDR3 is 17 amino acids. The germline gives CDR1 SGHRS, CDR2 YFSETQ. The CDR3 loop is CASSPGLAGGSYNEQFF. The CDR3 bases are TGCGCCAGCAGCCCAGGACTAGCGGGAGGCTCCTACAATGAGCAGTTCTTC.

The CDR3 nucleotides are TGTGCCAGCAGTTACTCACTTAGCGGGGAGGAGCTGTTTTTT. As protein: CASSYSLSGEELFF. The V and J genes are TRBV6-5 and TRBJ2-2, with 8 bases matching TRBD2. Germline CDR1 MNHEY, CDR2 SVGAGI. J gave up 10 bases and V 0 bases, and 4 bases lay outside the gene matches. CDR3 length equals 14 residues.

This clonotype came up many times. The V call is TRBV6-5, the J call TRBJ1-2, with unresolved D. Germline loops: CDR1 MNHEY, CDR2 SVGAGI. V was trimmed by 0 bases and J by 4 bases, leaving 3 bases between them. This CDR3 region has 12 residues. The CDR3 nucleotides are TGTGCCAGCAGTTACTCGGGCTATGGCTACACCTTC. This gives the protein CASSYSGYGYTF.

The chain couples TRBV11-2 to TRBJ1-6; unclear D gene. CDR3 size: 14 residues. The germline V gene encodes CDR1 SGHAT and CDR2 FQNNGV. Trimming shortened V by 2 bases and J by 6 bases, and 8 bases separated the two germline ends. The CDR3, as DNA: TGTGCCAGCAGCTTACACCCTGGTAATTCACCCCTCCACTTT. This gives the protein CASSLHPGNSPLHF.

This clonotype came up many times. V usage is TRBV7-9 and J usage is TRBJ1-6, with 9 bases aligning to TRBD1. CDR1 is SEHNR and CDR2 is FQNEAQ in the germline V gene (reference sequence). The CDR3 runs to 15 residues. V shed 5 bases, J shed 11 bases, and the junction held 10 bases outside the gene matches. The CDR3: CASSLSGTGTAPLHF. The CDR3 DNA follows: TGTGCCAGCAGCCTCTCCGGGACAGGGACGGCACCCCTCCACTTT. The full variable domain, with the rest looked up from reference TRBV7-9 and TRBJ1-6, is DTGVSQNPRHKITKRGQNVTFRCDPISEHNRLYWYRQTLGQGPEFLTYFQNEAQLEKSRLLSDRFSAERPKGSFSTLEIQRTEQGDSAMYLCASSLSGTGTAPLHFGNGTRLTVT.

This clonotype was seen just once. This may stem from a read error, because a much larger clone lies one nucleotide away. The J gene is TRBJ2-1, the V gene TRBV29-1; 10 bases map to TRBD2. The germline CDR1 and CDR2 sequences are SQVTM and ANQGSEA. The CDR3 runs 14 residues. The CDR3 region is CSGHGTSVSNDQFF. CDR3 bases: TGCAGCGGCCACGGGACTAGCGTCTCGAATGACCAGTTCTTC.

V is TRBV20-1 and J is TRBJ2-1; 8 bases map to TRBD2. Germline V gives CDR1 DFQATT, CDR2 SNEGSKA (reference sequence). The CDR3 is 15 residues long. The V gene end was trimmed by 6 bases and the J gene end by 8 bases; junction bases not matched to a gene: 15. This chain's CDR3 is CSAKSGGPTYHEQFF. The CDR3 DNA sequence: TGCAGTGCCAAAAGCGGGGGCCCAACTTATCATGAGCAGTTCTTC.

The chain is built from TRBV6-5 and TRBJ2-1; D assignment may be TRBD1 or TRBD2 (6 bases each). The germline gives CDR1 MNHEY, CDR2 SVGAGI. The CDR3 runs to 15 residues. V dropped 2 bases and J dropped 7 bases, with 15 bases sitting between them. Here the CDR3 DNA reads TGTGCCAGCAGTTACCTCGAGGGGGGAAGGAATGAGCAGTTCTTC. Its translation: CASSYLEGGRNEQFF.

The table lists this clonotype with a few counts. The CDR3 DNA sequence: TGCGCCAGCAGCCAAGAGATGGGTGAGCAGTACTTC. Encoded protein: CASSQEMGEQYF. The V and J genes are TRBV4-1 and TRBJ2-7, with D unresolved. The germline V and J ends were trimmed by 0 bases and 7 bases, with 7 bases remaining between them. Germline lookup yields CDR1 MGHRA and CDR2 YSYEKL. The CDR3 is made up of 12 amino acids.

This clonotype was counted a few times. The chain employs TRBV7-2 and TRBJ2-1; 12 nucleotides line up with TRBD2. The CDR3 sequence is 15 residues long. V lost 4 bases, J lost 7 bases, and 5 bases stayed unmatched. Per the germline V gene, CDR1 is SGHTA and CDR2 is FQGNSA. This CDR3 reads CASSSRTSGVNEQFF. Written as DNA, the CDR3 is TGTGCCAGCAGCTCCCGGACTAGCGGGGTGAATGAGCAGTTCTTC.